Below are 14 T cell receptor beta chains sequenced from a single sample in a study of beta chain features in type 1 diabetes (dated by TCRdb to the late 2010s). Libraries were constructed by the immunoSEQ multiplex PCR assay. The entire isolated RNA was reverse transcribed using the High Capacity cDNA Reverse Transcription Kit, and thus expressed TCRB transcripts were sequenced. This immuneACCESS table, as held by TCRdb, lists in-frame sequences with V and J called but not all clones. Of the missing ones, under half trace to an unresolved V gene in checked studies; the others have no known cause. In this sample the table shows around 240,000 clones, 68% of which occur a single time. The ten largest make up approximately 0.053% of the sample. Sequencing was performed on naive CD4+ T cells from blood. The cell subset or site tag for this specimen amounts to: true naive CD4+ T cells. All receptors derive from a man in his thirties or forties in good health.

This clone has more than one count but fewer than ten. The chain is built from TRBV19 and TRBJ2-1; unclear D gene. The length of the CDR3 is 15 residues. The germline V and J ends were trimmed by 5 bases and 0 bases, with 11 bases remaining between them. The germline V gene has CDR1 LNHDA and CDR2 SQIVND (reference sequence). The chain's CDR3 is CASSPLDNSYNEQFF. The CDR3 DNA sequence: TGTGCCAGTAGTCCTTTAGATAACTCCTACAATGAGCAGTTCTTC. Full variable domain (rest looked up from reference TRBV19 and TRBJ2-1): DGGITQSPKYLFRKEGQNVTLSCEQNLNHDAMYWYRQDPGQGLRLIYYSQIVNDFQKGDIAEGYSVSREKKESFPLTVTSAQKNPTAFYLCASSPLDNSYNEQFFGPGTRLTVL.

This clone has a handful of counts. The gene calls are TRBV29-1 and TRBJ2-7; 8 bases are a match to TRBD2. This CDR3 region has 14 residues. Looked up from germline, CDR1 is SQVTM and CDR2 is ANQGSEA. With V trimmed by 3 bases and J by 0 bases, 4 bases remained unmatched. CDR3 amino acids: CSVDTSGSSYEQYF. The CDR3 DNA follows: TGCAGCGTTGACACGAGCGGGAGCTCCTACGAGCAGTACTTC.

The chain carries TRBV30 and TRBJ2-7, with D unresolved. The CDR3 consists of 11 residues. Trimming removed 2 bases from V and 2 bases from J, with 4 bases in between. Germline CDR1 reads GTSNPN; CDR2 reads SVGIG (reference sequence). The DNA for the CDR3 is TGTGCCTGGAGTAATGCCTACGAGCAGTACTTC. Its protein is CAWSNAYEQYF.

This clone was found a few times. The rearrangement links TRBV29-1 to TRBJ2-7; TRBD1 aligns across 8 bases. Trimming cost V 8 bases and J 0 bases; bases outside gene matches: 6. CDR1 is SQVTM, CDR2 ANQGSEA, per germline. This CDR3 has 13 amino acids. CDR3 nucleotides: TGCAGCTTCCGGGACAGGAGCTCCTACGAGCAGTACTTC. Encoded protein: CSFRDRSSYEQYF.

This sequence joins TRBV29-1 and TRBJ2-7; no definite D call. Looked up from germline, CDR1 is SQVTM and CDR2 is ANQGSEA. With 7 bases removed from V and 3 bases from J, the gap between germline ends came to 10 bases. This CDR3 region has 11 residues. CDR3 DNA sequence: TGCAGCGCCTCTGCTGGCTACGAGCAGTACTTC. Translated, it gives CSASAGYEQYF.

This clone was seen a single time. This chain links TRBV2 with TRBJ2-5; 7 bases map to TRBD1. CDR3 length equals 13 residues. V lost 6 bases and J lost 5; bases outside the gene matches: 6. Per germline, CDR1 SNHLY and CDR2 FYNNEI. The chain's CDR3 is CASRTGPRETQYF. The CDR3 nucleotides read TGTGCCAGCAGGACAGGGCCCCGGGAGACCCAGTACTTC.

The chain combines TRBV5-1 with TRBJ1-1; D call uncertain. Trimming took 0 bases from V and 2 from J, leaving 11 bases between them. CDR3 length equals 15 residues. Germline CDR1 reads SGHRS; CDR2 reads YFSETQ. As DNA, the CDR3 is TGCGCCAGCAGCTTGGAGGGCTGGGGTAACACTGAAGCTTTCTTT. This codes for CASSLEGWGNTEAFF.

The rearrangement links TRBV20-1 to TRBJ2-1; D remains unclear. V lost 6 bases, J lost 7 bases, and 7 bases lay in between. Germline V gene lookup returns CDR1 DFQATT and CDR2 SNEGSKA (reference sequence). The CDR3 covers 10 residues. CDR3 DNA sequence: TGCAGTGCGGTCAATAATGAGCAGTTCTTC. It translates to CSAVNNEQFF.

Points on this clone: The same CDR3 is also encoded by other DNA sequences in this sample. This CDR3 is CSVEDRPYEQYF. In DNA form, the CDR3 reads TGCAGCGTTGAGGACAGACCCTACGAGCAGTACTTC. The genes are TRBV29-1 and TRBJ2-7, with D possibly TRBD1 on 6 matching bases. V gave up 3 bases and J gave up 2 bases, with 8 bases separating them. Germline V CDR1 and CDR2: SQVTM, ANQGSEA. CDR3 length equals 12 residues.

The J gene is TRBJ2-3, the V gene TRBV5-4; D is unclear. The CDR3 length is 14 residues. The germline CDR1 and CDR2 sequences are SGHNT and YYREEE (reference sequence). V was trimmed by 4 bases and J by 2 bases, leaving 11 bases between them. The CDR3 is CASSAGWSTDTQYF. Written as DNA, the CDR3 is TGTGCCAGCAGCGCCGGGTGGTCCACAGATACGCAGTATTTT.

The V gene is TRBV30, the J gene TRBJ2-3; D possibly corresponds to TRBD2 (6 bases). The V gene lost 8 bases and the J gene lost 0 bases, with 9 bases spanning the gap. CDR3 length equals 12 residues. Germline CDR1 is GTSNPN and CDR2 is SVGIG (reference sequence). CDR3 amino acids: CATAGSTDTQYF. The CDR3 nucleotides read TGTGCCACCGCGGGGAGCACAGATACGCAGTATTTT. The full variable domain, with the rest looked up from reference TRBV30 and TRBJ2-3, is SQTIHQWPATLVQPVGSPLSLECTVEGTSNPNLYWYRQAAGRGLQLLFYSVGIGQISSEVPQNLSASRPQDRQFILSSKKLLLSDSGFYLCATAGSTDTQYFGPGTRLTVL.

The chain employs TRBV28 and TRBJ2-4; weak D call: TRBD1 (6 bases). Germline V gives CDR1 MDHEN, CDR2 SYDVKM. The CDR3 is 15 amino acids. The V gene lost 4 bases and the J gene lost 0 bases, with 10 bases spanning the gap. The CDR3 DNA reads as TGTGCCAGCAGTTCCGGACAGCTAGCCAAAAACATTCAGTACTTC. Translation: CASSSGQLAKNIQYF.

This CDR3 is CASSGLTNYGYTF. CDR3 nucleotides: TGTGCCAGCAGTGGGCTTACTAACTATGGCTACACCTTC. J is TRBJ1-2 and V is TRBV25-1; no definite D call. CDR1 and CDR2 from the germline V gene are MGHDK and SYGVNS. Trimming cost V 4 bases and J 0 bases, with 6 bases left between them. The CDR3 loop spans 13 amino acids.

The chain joins TRBV14 to TRBJ2-1; D is perhaps TRBD1 or TRBD2 (5 bases each). CDR1 is SGHDN and CDR2 is FVKESK in the germline V gene. The CDR3 contains 15 residues. V gave up 4 bases and J gave up 10 bases, with 20 bases separating them. Written as DNA, the CDR3 is TGTGCCAGCAGCCTCCGTCCCGGGGCCCTTTCGGAGCAGTTCTTC. Amino acid sequence: CASSLRPGALSEQFF.